This TCR beta chain was captured by sequencing in a study of blood T cell repertoires in COVID-19. Looking at the study overall: Whether acute or convalescent, the COVID-19 samples came from the United States, Italy and Spain.

V was pared by 3 bases and J by 4 bases, with 9 bases between. Germline values: CDR1 MNHNS, CDR2 SASEGT. There are 13 residues in the CDR3. This clone was seen a few times. Data came from immunoSEQ multiplex PCR; TCRdb stores just in-frame clones and leaves some out. This sample has some 270,000 clones, with roughly 89% found just once. Sequencing was done on a sample of PBMCs or T cells enriched from blood (not recorded which). This TCR came from a woman aged 55-69 years who had recovered from COVID-19. The chain combines TRBV6-1 with TRBJ1-1; D call uncertain. The chain's CDR3 is CASSDIRGTEAFF. CDR3 nucleotide sequence: TGTGCCAGCAGTGATATAAGAGGCACTGAAGCTTTCTTT.